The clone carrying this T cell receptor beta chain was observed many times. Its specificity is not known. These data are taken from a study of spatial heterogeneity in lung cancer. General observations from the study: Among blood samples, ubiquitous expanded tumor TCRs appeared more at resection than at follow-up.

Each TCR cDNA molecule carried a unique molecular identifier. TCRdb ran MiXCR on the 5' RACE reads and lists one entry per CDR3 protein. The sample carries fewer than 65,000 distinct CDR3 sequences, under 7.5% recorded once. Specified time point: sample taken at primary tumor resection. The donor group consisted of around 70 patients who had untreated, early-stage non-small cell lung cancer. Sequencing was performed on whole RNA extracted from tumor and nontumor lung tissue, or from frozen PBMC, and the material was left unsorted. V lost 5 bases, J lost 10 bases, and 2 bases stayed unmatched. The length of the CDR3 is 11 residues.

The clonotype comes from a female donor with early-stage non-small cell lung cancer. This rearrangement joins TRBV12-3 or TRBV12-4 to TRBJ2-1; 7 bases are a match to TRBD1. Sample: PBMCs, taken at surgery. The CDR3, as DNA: TGTGCCAGCAGTACAGGGGCGGAGCAGTTCTTC. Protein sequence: CASSTGAEQFF.